These T cell receptor beta chains were read from a single sample in a study of shared clonotypes between healthy human individuals. Clones were read by immunoSEQ multiplex PCR, and TCRdb kept only the in-frame ones, dropping some. The sample contains around 2.5 million clones, 80% to 95% of which appear only once. The specimen sequenced was naive CD4+ T cells from PBMCs. The receptors stem from a man younger than 35 in good health. Some clones in this sample may be carry-over from other donors' samples. The CDR3 runs from the conserved cysteine through the conserved F or W. A D gene is named only where the DNA matches it firmly. Clone size is given for some rows only: seen once, a few or many times, or a class if the clone is expanded.

d_call j_call clone_size v_call cdr3_aa cdr3_nt
. TRBJ2-7 . TRBV7-2 CASSLGSGGYYEQYF TGTGCCAGCAGCTTAGGATCGGGGGGCTATTACGAGCAGTACTTC
TRBD1 TRBJ1-1 . TRBV18 CASSPTGNEEAFF TGTGCCAGCTCCCCGACAGGGAATGAGGAAGCTTTCTTT
TRBD1 TRBJ2-7 . TRBV7-3 CASSLYGTGYEQYF TGTGCCAGCAGCCTGTACGGGACAGGTTACGAGCAGTACTTC
TRBD1 TRBJ1-3 . TRBV5-8 CASSGIIGTGSGNTIYF TGTGCCAGCAGCGGAATTATCGGGACAGGCTCTGGAAACACCATATATTTT
. TRBJ2-2 . TRBV5-4 CASSLRAGGTGELFF TGTGCCAGCAGCTTGCGGGCGGGCGGCACCGGGGAGCTGTTTTTT
. TRBJ2-5 . TRBV15 CATSRDLGPQGRLETQYF TGTGCCACCAGCAGAGATCTGGGTCCTCAGGGGAGGTTAGAGACCCAGTACTTC
TRBD2 TRBJ2-7 . TRBV2 CASTDWGLAGLTYEQYF TGTGCCAGCACCGACTGGGGACTAGCGGGACTCACCTACGAGCAGTACTTC
. TRBJ2-1 . TRBV14 CASSQILTAGTYNEQFF TGTGCCAGCAGCCAAATTCTTACAGCCGGGACGTACAATGAGCAGTTCTTC
. TRBJ1-2 . TRBV15 CATSRDQVNYGYTF TGTGCCACCAGCAGAGATCAAGTTAACTATGGCTACACCTTC
. TRBJ1-3 . TRBV27 CASSSYGLGSGNTIYF TGTGCCAGCAGTTCCTACGGACTGGGCTCTGGAAACACCATATATTTT
. TRBJ1-5 . TRBV21-1 CASISFWALNQPQHF TGTGCCAGCATATCGTTTTGGGCGCTCAATCAGCCCCAGCATTTT
. TRBJ1-2 . TRBV30 CAWRSTGTRDYGYTF TGTGCCTGGAGGAGTACCGGGACACGGGACTATGGCTACACCTTC
. TRBJ1-3 once TRBV7-2 CASSLVGTASGNTIYF TGTGCCAGCAGCTTAGTTGGGACGGCCTCTGGAAACACCATATATTTT
. TRBJ2-3 . TRBV7-9 CASSLDWGLGTDTQYF TGTGCCAGCAGCTTAGATTGGGGCCTTGGCACAGATACGCAGTATTTT
. TRBJ1-4 few TRBV4-1 CASSQVVTDEKLFF TGCGCCAGCAGCCAGGTAGTGACGGATGAAAAACTGTTTTTT
. TRBJ1-1 . TRBV6-1 CASRRLTAEAFF TGTGCCAGCAGGAGGTTAACGGCAGAAGCTTTCTTT
TRBD1 TRBJ1-2 few TRBV15 CATSRNRGGYGYTF TGTGCCACCAGCAGAAACAGGGGGGGCTATGGCTACACCTTC